This T cell receptor (beta chain) was sequenced in a study of human T cells and chemical hapten exposure (dated by TCRdb to the early 2020s). For context, the study as a whole: For sensitization, 2% DPC in acetone was applied to a roughly 2 cm by roughly 2 cm area of upper inner arm skin. Throughout the roughly 25-week study period, patients were also given weekly therapeutic DPC doses on the scalp. Patch tests used Finn chambers with 0.01% DPC on the upper back, scored after 6 days by International Contact Dermatitis Research Group standards. The patient cohort, mostly female, included alopecia areata with under or over 50% scalp involvement, alopecia totalis and alopecia universalis. The libraries were sequenced as a pool, and the TCR yield per sample differed mostly because of small variations in library volumes within the pool. Peripheral blood TCR repertoire changes were tracked in vivo in alopecia patients during primary and secondary sensitization to the hapten diphenylcyclopropenone (DPC). Blood was sampled from patients pre-sensitization (week 0) and at 2, 6 and about 24 weeks after DPC sensitization. Blood for TCR sequencing was provided by twenty-nine alopecia patients at one to four time points (pre-sensitization, 2, 6 and 24 weeks). What the research found in general, with its limitations: The number of PT1 expanded TCRs positively correlated with patch test score, significant at thresholds 8, 16 and 32 but not 4. The number of TCRs above 1 in 1000 frequency did not change with DPC sensitization; there was no evidence of global repertoire structure alterations. Because all patients had alopecia, a presumed autoimmune disease, the immune response of the patients might differ from that of healthy individuals. After repeated subsampling, changes were observed in the strength of the expansion versus patch-test correlation and in the threshold at which the correlation became significant. Compared with pre-sensitization or healthy control sets, expanded TCRs formed significantly more large CDR3 similarity clusters, which is consistent with antigen-driven responses.

The intended sense of this specimen's time point label: pre-sensitization, week 0. In the paper's terms, the treatment or condition label means: therapeutic diphenylcyclopropenone sensitization with weekly scalp DPC. At each patch-test visit, blood was drawn before the patch test was applied. Eligible patients were aged 18 to 70, diagnosed with alopecia, deemed suitable for DPC therapy, and excluded if pregnant. Total RNA was isolated from unfractionated whole blood collected in Tempus Blood RNA tubes. Libraries were constructed by RACE. TCRdb shows the sequencer as NextSeq 500. During library preparation, unique molecular identifiers were attached to individual cDNA molecules so that TCRs could be counted in a quantitative, reproducible way. Each blood RNA sample was used to sequence both TCR alpha and TCR beta chains. Per the authors' processing: A median of approximately 96,000 TCRs per sample was observed, with a range of roughly 23,224 to 750,000. V, J and CDR3 annotation of the TCR reads was carried out using the Decombinator software suite. Every sample was subsampled to the same number of TCRs (28,000) for the PS versus PT1 abundance plots. Expanded TCRs were defined as absent before sensitization and observed at least eight times at the 2-week time point. TCRdb trimmed the raw reads at Q25, called clones with MiXCR and kept productive beta chains. Every entry covers one CDR3 protein and lists the most common genes and DNA from its rows. The V and J calls here are based on TCRdb, not the publication. This sample comprises approximately 320,000 distinct CDR3 sequences, roughly 6% of them detected only once. Clones ranked in the top ten supply approximately 8.2% of the sample.

At least ten counts were recorded for this clonotype. The antigen it recognizes is unknown. Base qualities were left out, and no much larger clone turns up one base away. Specimen: whole blood, collected in connection with sensitization to the hapten diphenylcyclopropenone (DPC). The TCR was taken from a woman between 18 and 30 years old with alopecia areata. Some clones in this sample may be carry-over from other donors' samples.

Read as DNA, the sequence is TGTGCCAGCACCCCAAGCAGTTCTGGGGCCAACGTCCTGACTTTC. It is translated as CASTPSSSGANVLTF. The V gene is TRBV27 and the J gene is TRBJ2-6; there is no confident call for the D gene. Counted from cysteine to phenylalanine, this CDR3 has 15 amino acids. The kept DNA is CDR3 alone, 45 bases in frame from the first base. Per the germline V gene (reference sequence), MNHEY is the CDR1 and SMNVEV is the CDR2. V was cut back by 7 bases and J by 1 base, leaving a gap of 11 bases between them.